Below, 8 T cell receptor beta chains from the same sample are listed, as sequenced in a study of shared clonotypes between healthy human individuals. Some clones are missing from TCRdb's copy, which holds only in-frame ones; the method was immunoSEQ multiplex PCR. The sample records roughly 2.6 million clones, approximately 90% being singletons. Material for sequencing was naive CD4+ T cells sorted from blood. Noted subset: CD45RA+ positively selected. Receptor source: a man aged 18 to 30 in good health.

The chain employs TRBV30 and TRBJ1-1, with D perhaps matching TRBD1 (5 bases). The CDR3 runs 16 residues. Germline CDR1 reads GTSNPN; CDR2 reads SVGIG (reference sequence). Trimming took off 2 bases at V and 3 bases at J, with 19 bases between the two ends. The CDR3 DNA is TGTGCCTGGAGTCTGAATCTGAAGGGGCCGGACACTGAAGCTTTCTTT. Encoded protein: CAWSLNLKGPDTEAFF.

This clone was seen a single time. The rearrangement joins TRBV28 to TRBJ2-1; TRBD1 matches at 7 bases. Germline loops: CDR1 MDHEN, CDR2 SYDVKM. The V segment lost 4 bases and the J segment 0 bases; nucleotides outside the gene matches: 6. The CDR3 length is 16 residues. The CDR3 sequence is CASSSWDSSSYNEQFF. Here the CDR3 DNA reads TGTGCCAGCAGTTCCTGGGACAGCAGCTCCTACAATGAGCAGTTCTTC.

The CDR3 nucleotides are TGTGCCGCCTCCCCCCCGACAGGGAATAATTCACCCCTCCACTTT. Protein: CAASPPTGNNSPLHF. V is TRBV6-6 and J is TRBJ1-6; TRBD1 matches 7 bases. Trimming at V came to 11 bases and at J to 5 bases, leaving 12 bases not matched to a gene. The CDR3 is 15 amino acids. Germline-derived CDR1 and CDR2 are MNHNY and SVGAGI (reference sequence).

The chain couples TRBV2 to TRBJ1-3; maybe TRBD1 (5 bases). CDR1 and CDR2 (germline): SNHLY, FYNNEI. The V gene lost 4 bases and the J gene lost 2 bases, with 9 bases spanning the gap. The CDR3 extends over 14 amino acids. DNA for the CDR3: TGTGCCAGCAGTGTTTTAGGGGCTGGAAACACCATATATTTT. The encoded protein is CASSVLGAGNTIYF.

Regarding this clone: Within the sample, other DNA sequences also encode this same CDR3. The genes are TRBV10-3 and TRBJ2-7; possible D gene TRBD2, 5 bases. Germline loops: CDR1 ENHRY, CDR2 SYGVKD. The germline V and J ends were trimmed by 4 bases and 4 bases, with 8 bases remaining between them. CDR3 length equals 12 residues. CDR3: CAISGGDYEQYF. The CDR3, as DNA: TGTGCCATCAGTGGGGGAGATTACGAGCAGTACTTC.

This chain joins TRBV10-3 and TRBJ1-6; D call uncertain. CDR3 size: 13 residues. Trimming shortened V by 7 bases and J by 3 bases, and 7 bases separated the two germline ends. Germline CDR1 ENHRY, CDR2 SYGVKD. The DNA of the CDR3 is TGTGCCATCACAGGTCGCTATAATTCACCCCTCCACTTT. This gives the protein CAITGRYNSPLHF.

The rearrangement joins TRBV19 to TRBJ1-6; 7 bases line up with TRBD1. This CDR3 spans 16 amino acids. V shed 6 bases, J shed 9 bases, and the junction held 14 bases outside the gene matches. CDR1 and CDR2 (germline): LNHDA, SQIVND (reference sequence). The CDR3 bases are TGTGCCAGTAGCATCGGGACAGCAGCCCCGGGTTCACCCCTCCACTTT. This gives the protein CASSIGTAAPGSPLHF.

The chain joins TRBV6-1 to TRBJ2-6; 8 nucleotides agree with TRBD1. The CDR3 consists of 15 residues. Trimming at V came to 8 bases and at J to 3 bases, leaving 6 bases not matched to a gene. Germline V gene lookup returns CDR1 MNHNS and CDR2 SASEGT. CDR3 sequence reads: CASGTGKYGANVLTF. The CDR3 DNA reads as TGTGCCAGCGGGACAGGCAAGTATGGGGCCAACGTCCTGACTTTC.